Presented here are 26 T cell receptor beta chains from one specimen sequenced in a study of PD-1 blockade in classical Hodgkin lymphoma. TCRdb keeps only in-frame clones here, not all; method: immunoSEQ multiplex PCR. The repertoire holds 10,000 or so clones, with about 86% as singletons. As for time point: cycle 4 day 1 (C4D1), after more than 5 weeks of nivolumab. There was relapse after autologous stem cell transplantation in every patient, and there was variation in brentuximab vedotin exposure. The starting material was peripheral blood mononuclear cells (PBMCs), obtained before the fourth cycle of nivolumab. All receptors come from a human donor with classical Hodgkin lymphoma.

The gene calls are TRBV7-2 and TRBJ2-2; a possible D gene is TRBD1 (6 bases). The ends were cut back, 4 bases at V and 1 base at J, with 10 bases in the middle. The length of the CDR3 is 15 residues. Germline CDR1 reads SGHTA; CDR2 reads FQGNSA. CDR3 bases: TGTGCCAGCAGCTATTCGACAGGGAACACCGGGGAGCTGTTTTTT. This translates into CASSYSTGNTGELFF.

The chain links TRBV4-1 to TRBJ1-4, with D possibly matching TRBD1 (5 bases). Looked up from germline, CDR1 is MGHRA and CDR2 is YSYEKL. This CDR3 comprises 15 residues. The V end lost 1 base, the J end lost 4 bases, and 10 bases lay between the germline ends. DNA for the CDR3: TGCGCCAGCAGCCAAGTAAAGACAGTTAATGAAAAACTGTTTTTT. Encoded protein: CASSQVKTVNEKLFF.

This clone appeared a single time. The chain carries TRBV5-1 and TRBJ2-1, with no clear D. Germline V lookup: CDR1 SGHRS, CDR2 YFSETQ. V shed 4 bases and J shed 5 bases, with 13 bases lying between them. The CDR3 has 14 amino acids. This CDR3 is CASSRETRDNEQFF. In DNA, the CDR3 is TGCGCCAGCAGCCGAGAGACCCGGGACAATGAGCAGTTCTTC.

J is TRBJ1-1 and V is TRBV4-3, with D tentatively TRBD1 (5 bases). V lost 0 bases, J lost 10 bases, and 12 bases lay in between. The CDR3 length is 13 residues. The germline V gene encodes CDR1 LGHNA and CDR2 YSLEER. CDR3 residues: CASSQEQGYGAFF. The CDR3 DNA reads as TGCGCCAGCAGCCAAGAGCAGGGTTACGGAGCTTTCTTT.

The rearrangement uses TRBV6-5 and TRBJ2-7, with 9 nucleotides matching TRBD1. Germline assignment: CDR1 MNHEY and CDR2 SVGAGI. The V and J ends lost 6 bases and 1 base, in that order; junction bases with no gene match: 4. The CDR3 contains 14 residues. The CDR3 bases are TGTGCCAGCAGGGCGGACAGGGGTTCCTACGAGCAGTACTTC. Encoded protein: CASRADRGSYEQYF.

J is TRBJ1-2 and V is TRBV5-4, with D possibly being TRBD1 (5 bases). Trimming pared 1 base from V and 5 bases from J, leaving 6 bases between. The CDR3 is 12 amino acids. Germline loops: CDR1 SGHNT, CDR2 YYREEE (reference sequence). CDR3: CASSLRGYGYTF. The CDR3 coding sequence is TGTGCCAGCAGCTTGAGGGGTTATGGCTACACCTTC.

The gene calls are TRBV4-1 and TRBJ1-1; D is uncertain. The CDR3 runs 13 residues. Germline V gives CDR1 MGHRA, CDR2 YSYEKL. Trimming shortened V by 6 bases and J by 1 base, and 9 bases separated the two germline ends. The CDR3 bases are TGCGCCAGCAGTTGGTCGGCGAACACTGAAGCTTTCTTT. This encodes CASSWSANTEAFF.

The chain uses TRBV7-2 and TRBJ1-5; no clear D. Germline values: CDR1 SGHTA, CDR2 FQGNSA. Trimming removed 5 bases at V and 2 bases at J, with 7 bases between. This CDR3 has 13 amino acids. The CDR3 loop reads CASSPDGNQPQHF. In DNA, the CDR3 is TGTGCCAGCAGCCCGGACGGCAATCAGCCCCAGCATTTT.

The rearrangement joins TRBV4-1 to TRBJ2-7; TRBD2 matches 8 bases. CDR3 length: 15 amino acids. V lost 3 bases to trimming and J lost 3 bases; unmatched junction nucleotides: 7. Germline assignment: CDR1 MGHRA and CDR2 YSYEKL. The DNA for the CDR3 is TGCGCCAGCAGCCACTTTAGCGGGGACAACTACGAGCAGTACTTC. It codes for CASSHFSGDNYEQYF.

This clone was counted between two and nine times. The chain has TRBV9 and TRBJ2-5; D assignment may be TRBD1 or TRBD2 (5 bases each). V gave up 4 bases and J gave up 6 bases, with 16 bases separating them. The germline gives CDR1 SGDLS, CDR2 YYNGEE. CDR3 length equals 14 residues. CDR3 protein: CASSSIWDQKTQYF. DNA for the CDR3: TGTGCCAGCAGCTCCATTTGGGACCAGAAGACCCAGTACTTC.

The chain links TRBV6-5 to TRBJ1-1; D is uncertain. The CDR3 has 12 residues. Trimming stripped 2 bases from V and 4 bases from J, with 5 bases between. Germline V gives CDR1 MNHEY, CDR2 SVGAGI. In DNA, the CDR3 is TGTGCCAGCAGTTACCCCCTCACTGAAGCTTTCTTT. This codes for CASSYPLTEAFF.

The chain recombines TRBV6-5 with TRBJ2-3; the match to TRBD2 covers 8 bases. The CDR3 length is 15 residues. J lost 0 bases, V lost 5 bases, and 4 bases had no gene match. CDR1 is MNHEY and CDR2 is SVGAGI in the germline V gene. This CDR3 is CASSPERGSTDTQYF. In DNA form, the CDR3 reads TGTGCCAGCAGTCCTGAGCGGGGGAGCACAGATACGCAGTATTTT.

This chain connects TRBV9 to TRBJ2-3; D is perhaps TRBD1 or TRBD2 (5 bases each). Trimming removed 3 bases from V and 0 bases from J, with 14 bases in between. This CDR3 is 16 amino acids long. Germline V gives CDR1 SGDLS, CDR2 YYNGEE. CDR3 in amino acids: CASSERGARSTDTQYF. In nucleotides, the CDR3 is TGTGCCAGCAGCGAGAGGGGTGCGAGGAGCACAGATACGCAGTATTTT. The full variable domain, with the rest looked up from reference TRBV9 and TRBJ2-3, is DSGVTQTPKHLITATGQRVTLRCSPRSGDLSVYWYQQSLDQGLQFLIQYYNGEERAKGNILERFSAQQFPDLHSELNLSSLELGDSALYFCASSERGARSTDTQYFGPGTRLTVL.

The CDR3 sequence is CASSLALAGGLSTDTQYF. The CDR3 DNA sequence: TGTGCCAGCAGCTTAGCTCTAGCGGGGGGCCTTAGCACAGATACGCAGTATTTT. V is TRBV13 and J is TRBJ2-3, with 11 bases identical to TRBD2. Trimming cost V 1 base and J 0 bases; bases outside gene matches: 6. Germline CDR1 PRHDT, CDR2 FYEKMQ (reference sequence). This CDR3 has 18 amino acids.

V is TRBV5-1 and J is TRBJ2-3, with D hard to call. V lost 0 bases to trimming and J lost 4 bases, with 3 bases between them. The CDR3 contains 12 residues. The germline V gene encodes CDR1 SGHRS and CDR2 YFSETQ. The CDR3 loop is CASSLDADTQYF. The CDR3 DNA reads as TGCGCCAGCAGCTTGGATGCAGATACGCAGTATTTT.

This rearrangement joins TRBV4-1 to TRBJ1-3, with 7 bases that match TRBD1. Trimming cost V 0 bases and J 4 bases; bases outside gene matches: 6. CDR3 length: 16 amino acids. Germline lookup yields CDR1 MGHRA and CDR2 YSYEKL. CDR3 sequence (DNA): TGCGCCAGCAGCCAAGATACAGGGGACCCGGGAAACACCATATATTTT. Residues: CASSQDTGDPGNTIYF.

The chain has TRBV27 and TRBJ2-1; 12 nucleotides agree with TRBD2. Germline CDR1 and CDR2: MNHEY and SMNVEV (reference sequence). The CDR3 is 13 amino acids. V shed 9 bases and J 7 bases; nucleotides not matched to a gene: 4. This chain's CDR3 is CASTSGGNNEQFF. The CDR3 nucleotides read TGTGCCAGTACTAGCGGGGGGAATAATGAGCAGTTCTTC.

This chain uses TRBV5-8 with TRBJ2-5; weak D call: TRBD2 (5 bases). The CDR3 is 13 residues long. V was trimmed by 5 bases and J by 2 bases, leaving 10 bases between them. CDR1 is SGHTS, CDR2 YDEGEE, per germline. For the CDR3, the DNA is TGTGCCAGCAGTAGGGAGAGACAAGAGACCCAGTACTTC. It is translated as CASSRERQETQYF.

The rearrangement links TRBV7-9 to TRBJ2-1; weak D call: TRBD2 (7 bases). V lost 1 base, J lost 8 bases, and 18 bases lay in between. The CDR3 consists of 16 residues. Germline V gene lookup returns CDR1 SEHNR and CDR2 FQNEAQ (reference sequence). As DNA, the CDR3 is TGTGCCAGCAGCTTAGAAGGGGGGGCCCCCCAGGATGAGCAGTTCTTC. This encodes CASSLEGGAPQDEQFF. Full variable domain (rest looked up from reference TRBV7-9 and TRBJ2-1): DTGVSQNPRHKITKRGQNVTFRCDPISEHNRLYWYRQTLGQGPEFLTYFQNEAQLEKSRLLSDRFSAERPKGSFSTLEIQRTEQGDSAMYLCASSLEGGAPQDEQFFGPGTRLTVL.

This clone was observed once. V gene TRBV27 combines with J gene TRBJ2-7; TRBD1 matches at 9 bases. CDR3 length: 15 residues. With V trimmed by 2 bases and J by 2 bases, 4 bases remained unmatched. Per germline, CDR1 MNHEY and CDR2 SMNVEV (reference sequence). CDR3 nucleotides: TGTGCCAGCAGTTTAGAGACAGGGGGGACCTACGAGCAGTACTTC. Its protein product is CASSLETGGTYEQYF.

The chain joins TRBV19 to TRBJ2-6; D is perhaps TRBD1 or TRBD2 (5 bases each). The CDR3 runs to 16 residues. The germline V gene encodes CDR1 LNHDA and CDR2 SQIVND (reference sequence). Trimming shortened V by 10 bases and J by 0 bases, and 16 bases separated the two germline ends. The CDR3 DNA is TGTGCCACCGTACGGGACGTTTTCTCTGGGGCCAACGTCCTGACTTTC. The encoded protein is CATVRDVFSGANVLTF.

The chain carries TRBV15 and TRBJ2-6; D perhaps matches TRBD1 (6 bases). Germline CDR1 and CDR2: LNHNV and YYDKDF (reference sequence). The CDR3 extends over 18 amino acids. Trimming stripped 0 bases from V and 0 bases from J, with 12 bases between. CDR3 coding DNA: TGTGCCACCAGCAGAGATTCGGCAGGGGACTCTGGGGCCAACGTCCTGACTTTC. Translation gives CATSRDSAGDSGANVLTF.

This clone was found a few times. The rearrangement links TRBV2 to TRBJ1-6, with D possibly TRBD1 on 5 matching bases. Germline V gene sequence: CDR1 SNHLY, CDR2 FYNNEI. Deletions cut 10 bases from V and 11 bases from J, with 15 bases between. The CDR3 extends over 12 amino acids. CDR3 in amino acids: CATRGPGAPLHF. The CDR3 DNA reads TGTGCCACACGGGGCCCGGGGGCACCCCTCCACTTT.

The count of this clone is one. The chain joins TRBV4-3 to TRBJ2-1; 8 bases map to TRBD2. The V gene end was trimmed by 1 base and the J gene end by 4 bases; junction bases not matched to a gene: 3. CDR1 and CDR2 (germline): LGHNA, YSLEER. The CDR3 runs to 15 residues. The CDR3 spells CASSQGGGRYNEQFF. CDR3 DNA: TGCGCCAGCAGCCAAGGGGGCGGGAGGTACAATGAGCAGTTCTTC.

The chain combines TRBV21-1 with TRBJ2-7; the tabulated D call, TRBD2, remains unverified against the DNA. TRBV21-1 is a documented pseudogene. CDR3 length: 14 residues. The CDR3 nucleotides read TGTGCCAGCAGCAAAGTCGGGGACTTCTACGAGCAGTACTTC. It yields the protein CASSKVGDFYEQYF.

This clone was seen a handful of times. The chain couples TRBV5-1 to TRBJ2-6; 10 nucleotides agree with TRBD1. CDR1 is SGHRS, CDR2 YFSETQ, per germline. The CDR3 has 20 amino acids. V lost 2 bases, J lost 0 bases, and 11 bases stayed unmatched. DNA for the CDR3: TGCGCCAGCAGCTTTCTAGTGACAGGGGGCTTTGGCTCTGGGGCCAACGTCCTGACTTTC. Amino acids: CASSFLVTGGFGSGANVLTF.